The sequence of this TCR beta chain was determined in a study of blood T cell repertoires in COVID-19. TCRdb's copy holds only in-frame clones and misses some; the assay was immunoSEQ multiplex PCR. The table has some 170,000 clones, about 87% seen once; the top ten hold roughly 1.6%. This clone was seen once. CDR3 size: 13 residues. CDR1 is SGHRS, CDR2 YFSETQ, per germline. V gave up 5 bases and J gave up 1 base, with 8 bases separating them. This sequence joins TRBV5-1 and TRBJ2-3, with a tentative D call TRBD2 (7 bases). The TCR comes from a woman aged 45-65 years with acute or convalescent COVID-19. Sequencing used peripheral blood. In DNA, the CDR3 is TGCGCCAGCAGAGGGGGGGGCACAGATACGCAGTATTTT. Translated, it gives CASRGGGTDTQYF.